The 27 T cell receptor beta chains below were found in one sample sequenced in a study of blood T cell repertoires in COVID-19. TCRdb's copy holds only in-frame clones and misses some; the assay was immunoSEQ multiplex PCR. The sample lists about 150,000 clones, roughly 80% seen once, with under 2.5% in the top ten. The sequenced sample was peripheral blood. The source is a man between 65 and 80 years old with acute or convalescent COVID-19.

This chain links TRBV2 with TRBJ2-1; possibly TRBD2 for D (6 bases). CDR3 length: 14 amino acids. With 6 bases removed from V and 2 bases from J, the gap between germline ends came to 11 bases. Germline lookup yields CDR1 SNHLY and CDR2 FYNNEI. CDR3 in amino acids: CASRPGLAYNEQFF. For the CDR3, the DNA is TGTGCCAGCAGGCCGGGACTGGCCTACAATGAGCAGTTCTTC.

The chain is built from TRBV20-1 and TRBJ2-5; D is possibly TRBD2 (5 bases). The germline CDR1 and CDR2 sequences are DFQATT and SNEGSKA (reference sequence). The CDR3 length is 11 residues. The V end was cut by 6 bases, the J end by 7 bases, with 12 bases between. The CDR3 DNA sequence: TGCAGTGCGGACGACTATCCGACCCAGTACTTC. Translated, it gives CSADDYPTQYF.

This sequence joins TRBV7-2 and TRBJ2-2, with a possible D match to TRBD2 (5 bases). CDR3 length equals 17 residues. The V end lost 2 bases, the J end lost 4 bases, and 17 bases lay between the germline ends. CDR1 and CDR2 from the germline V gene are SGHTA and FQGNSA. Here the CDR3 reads CASSLKGASAGTGELFF. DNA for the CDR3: TGTGCCAGCAGCTTAAAGGGTGCGTCCGCGGGCACCGGGGAGCTGTTTTTT.

The CDR3 nucleotides are TGCGCCAGCAGCTTGGTTCGAGCGGGGGTAGTCACTGAGCAGTTCTTC. The encoded protein is CASSLVRAGVVTEQFF. The chain uses TRBV5-1 and TRBJ2-1, with 8 bases that match TRBD2. Germline V lookup: CDR1 SGHRS, CDR2 YFSETQ. The CDR3 length is 16 residues. The ends lost 0 bases at V and 9 bases at J; junction bases unmatched: 11.

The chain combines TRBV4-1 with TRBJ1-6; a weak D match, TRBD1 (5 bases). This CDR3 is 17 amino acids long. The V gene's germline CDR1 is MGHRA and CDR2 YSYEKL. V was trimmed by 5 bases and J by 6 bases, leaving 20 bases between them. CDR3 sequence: CASSEGAGGGLNSPLHF. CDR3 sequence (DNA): TGCGCCAGCAGCGAAGGGGCGGGAGGAGGCCTTAATTCACCCCTCCACTTT.

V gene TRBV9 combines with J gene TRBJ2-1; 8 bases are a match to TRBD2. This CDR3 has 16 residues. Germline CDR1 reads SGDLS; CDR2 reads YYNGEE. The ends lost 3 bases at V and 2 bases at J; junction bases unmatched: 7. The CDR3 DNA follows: TGTGCCAGCAGCGAAGAACCGGGGGGGCCCTACAATGAGCAGTTCTTC. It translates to CASSEEPGGPYNEQFF.

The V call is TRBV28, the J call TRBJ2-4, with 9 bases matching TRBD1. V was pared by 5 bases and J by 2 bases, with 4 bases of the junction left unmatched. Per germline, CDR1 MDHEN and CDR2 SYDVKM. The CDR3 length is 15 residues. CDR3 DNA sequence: TGTGCCAGCAGTCGGACAGGGGAGTCCAAAAACATTCAGTACTTC. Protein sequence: CASSRTGESKNIQYF.

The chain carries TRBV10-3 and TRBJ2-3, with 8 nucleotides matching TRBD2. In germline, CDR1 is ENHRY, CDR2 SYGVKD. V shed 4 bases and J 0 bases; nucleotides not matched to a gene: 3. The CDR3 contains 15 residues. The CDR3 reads CAISGSGVSTDTQYF. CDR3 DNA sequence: TGTGCCATCAGTGGTAGCGGGGTGAGCACAGATACGCAGTATTTT.

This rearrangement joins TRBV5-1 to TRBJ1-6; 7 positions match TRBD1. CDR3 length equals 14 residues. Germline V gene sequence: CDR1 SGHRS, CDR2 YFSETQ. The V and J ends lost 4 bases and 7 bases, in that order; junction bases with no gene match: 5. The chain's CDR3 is CASSPGTDNSPLHF. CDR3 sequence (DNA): TGCGCCAGCAGCCCTGGGACAGACAATTCACCCCTCCACTTT.

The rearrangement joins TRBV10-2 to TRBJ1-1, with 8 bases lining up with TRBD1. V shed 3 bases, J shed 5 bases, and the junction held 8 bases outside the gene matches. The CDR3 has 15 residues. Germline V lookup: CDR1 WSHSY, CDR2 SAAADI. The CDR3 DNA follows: TGCGCCAGCAGTGAAAACCAGGGGGCGCCAACTGAAGCTTTCTTT. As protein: CASSENQGAPTEAFF.

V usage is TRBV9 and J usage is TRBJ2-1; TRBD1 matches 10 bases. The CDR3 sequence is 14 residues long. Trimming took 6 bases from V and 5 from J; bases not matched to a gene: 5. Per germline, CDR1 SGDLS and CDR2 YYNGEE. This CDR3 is CASTEGQGDNEQFF. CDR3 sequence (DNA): TGTGCCAGCACGGAAGGACAGGGGGACAATGAGCAGTTCTTC.

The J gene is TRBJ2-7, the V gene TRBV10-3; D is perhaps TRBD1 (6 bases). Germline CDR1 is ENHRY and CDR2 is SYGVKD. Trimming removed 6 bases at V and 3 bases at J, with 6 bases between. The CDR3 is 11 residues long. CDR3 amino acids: CAIRDSYEQYF. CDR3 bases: TGTGCCATCAGGGACAGCTACGAGCAGTACTTC.

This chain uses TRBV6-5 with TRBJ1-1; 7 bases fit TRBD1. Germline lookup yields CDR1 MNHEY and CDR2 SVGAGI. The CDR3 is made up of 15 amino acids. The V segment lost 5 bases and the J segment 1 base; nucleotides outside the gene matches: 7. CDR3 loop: CASSPRQGPNTEAFF. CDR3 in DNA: TGTGCCAGCAGTCCGCGACAGGGACCGAACACTGAAGCTTTCTTT.

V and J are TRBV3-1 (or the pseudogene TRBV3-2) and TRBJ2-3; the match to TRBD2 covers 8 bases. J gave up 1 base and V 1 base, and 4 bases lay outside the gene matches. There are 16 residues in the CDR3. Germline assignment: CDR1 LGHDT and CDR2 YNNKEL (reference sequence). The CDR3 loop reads CASSQGTSGGTDTQYF. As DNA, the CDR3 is TGTGCCAGCAGCCAAGGAACTAGCGGAGGCACAGATACGCAGTATTTT.

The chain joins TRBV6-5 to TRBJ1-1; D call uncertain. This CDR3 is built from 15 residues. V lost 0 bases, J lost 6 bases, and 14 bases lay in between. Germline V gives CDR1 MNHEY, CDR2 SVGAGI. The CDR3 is CASSYSRPLRAEAFF. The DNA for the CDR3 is TGTGCCAGCAGTTACTCGAGGCCCCTGCGCGCTGAAGCTTTCTTT.

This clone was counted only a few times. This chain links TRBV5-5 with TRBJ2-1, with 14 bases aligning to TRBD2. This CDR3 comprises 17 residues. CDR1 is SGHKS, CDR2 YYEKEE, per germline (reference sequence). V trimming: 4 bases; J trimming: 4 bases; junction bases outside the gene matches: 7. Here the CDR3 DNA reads TGTGCCAGCAGCCCCAGACTAGCGGGAGGGGCTTACAATGAGCAGTTCTTC. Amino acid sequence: CASSPRLAGGAYNEQFF.

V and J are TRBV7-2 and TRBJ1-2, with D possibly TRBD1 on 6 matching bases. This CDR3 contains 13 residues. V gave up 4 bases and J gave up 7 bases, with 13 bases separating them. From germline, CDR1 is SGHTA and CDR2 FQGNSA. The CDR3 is CASSSGVEGGYTF. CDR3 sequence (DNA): TGTGCCAGCAGCTCAGGGGTGGAAGGTGGCTACACCTTC.

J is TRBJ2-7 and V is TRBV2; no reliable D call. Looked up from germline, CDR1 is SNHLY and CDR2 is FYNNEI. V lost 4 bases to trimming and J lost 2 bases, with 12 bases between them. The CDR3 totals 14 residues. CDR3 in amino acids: CASSVTRSTYEQYF. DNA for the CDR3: TGTGCCAGCAGTGTCACACGGAGTACCTACGAGCAGTACTTC.

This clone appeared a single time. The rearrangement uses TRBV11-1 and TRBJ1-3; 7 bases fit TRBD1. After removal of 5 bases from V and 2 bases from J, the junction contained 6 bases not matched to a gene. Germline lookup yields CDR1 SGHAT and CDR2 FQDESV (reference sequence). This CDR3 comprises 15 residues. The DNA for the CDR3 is TGTGCCAGCAGCCCCGGGACAGCCGCTGGAAACACCATATATTTT. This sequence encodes CASSPGTAAGNTIYF. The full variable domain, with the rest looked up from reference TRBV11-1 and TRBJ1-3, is EAEVAQSPRYKITEKSQAVAFWCDPISGHATLYWYRQILGQGPELLVQFQDESVVDDSQLPKDRFSAERLKGVDSTLKIQPAELGDSAMYLCASSPGTAAGNTIYFGEGSWLTVV.

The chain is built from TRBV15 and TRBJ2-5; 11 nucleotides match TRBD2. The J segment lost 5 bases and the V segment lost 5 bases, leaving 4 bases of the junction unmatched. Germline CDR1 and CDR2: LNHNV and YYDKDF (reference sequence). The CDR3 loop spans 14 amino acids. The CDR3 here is CATSLSGGAETQYF. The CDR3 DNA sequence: TGTGCCACCAGCCTTAGCGGGGGGGCCGAGACCCAGTACTTC.

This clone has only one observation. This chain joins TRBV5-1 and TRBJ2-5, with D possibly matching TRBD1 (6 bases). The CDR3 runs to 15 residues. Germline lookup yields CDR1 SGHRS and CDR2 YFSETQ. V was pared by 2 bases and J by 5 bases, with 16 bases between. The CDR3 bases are TGCGCCAGCAGCTTCCTGGGTTTCACAGGGGAGACCCAGTACTTC. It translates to CASSFLGFTGETQYF.

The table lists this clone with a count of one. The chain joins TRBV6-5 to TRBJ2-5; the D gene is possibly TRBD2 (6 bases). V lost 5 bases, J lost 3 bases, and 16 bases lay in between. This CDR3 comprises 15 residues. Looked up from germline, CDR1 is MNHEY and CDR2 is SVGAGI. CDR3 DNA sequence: TGTGCCAGCAGTCCCTTTATTAGCGGAAAAGAGACCCAGTACTTC. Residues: CASSPFISGKETQYF.

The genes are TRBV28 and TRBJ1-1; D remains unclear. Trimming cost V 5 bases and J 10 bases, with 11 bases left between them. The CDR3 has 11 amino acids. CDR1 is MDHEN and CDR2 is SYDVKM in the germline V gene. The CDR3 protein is CASSPGTGAFF. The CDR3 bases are TGTGCCAGCAGTCCTGGCACGGGAGCTTTCTTT.

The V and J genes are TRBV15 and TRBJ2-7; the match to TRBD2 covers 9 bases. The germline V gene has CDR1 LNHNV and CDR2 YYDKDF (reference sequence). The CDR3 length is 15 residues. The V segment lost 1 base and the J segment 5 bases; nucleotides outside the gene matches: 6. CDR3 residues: CATSRGGRGPNEQYF. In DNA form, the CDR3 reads TGTGCCACCAGCAGAGGCGGGAGGGGACCCAACGAGCAGTACTTC.

CDR3 sequence (DNA): TGTGCCAGTACCCAGGACAGGGACACCGGGGAGCTGTTTTTT. The encoded protein is CASTQDRDTGELFF. The gene calls are TRBV19 and TRBJ2-2; 8 positions agree with TRBD1. V lost 7 bases, J lost 3 bases, and 4 bases stayed unmatched. CDR1 and CDR2 (germline): LNHDA, SQIVND (reference sequence). This CDR3 has 14 amino acids.

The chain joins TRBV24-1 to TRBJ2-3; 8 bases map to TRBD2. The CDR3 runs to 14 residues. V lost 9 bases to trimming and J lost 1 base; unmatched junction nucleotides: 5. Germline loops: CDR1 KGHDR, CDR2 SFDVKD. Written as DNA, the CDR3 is TGTGCCACCTCCGGAGCGGGGGGCACAGATACGCAGTATTTT. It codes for CATSGAGGTDTQYF.

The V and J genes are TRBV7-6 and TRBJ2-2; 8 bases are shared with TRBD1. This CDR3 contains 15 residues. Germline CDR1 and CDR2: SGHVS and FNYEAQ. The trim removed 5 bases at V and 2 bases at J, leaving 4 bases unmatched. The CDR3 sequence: CASSQTGANTGELFF. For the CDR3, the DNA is TGTGCCAGCAGCCAGACAGGGGCTAACACCGGGGAGCTGTTTTTT.